A selection of T cell receptor beta chains follows, all from one sample in a study of blood T cell repertoires in COVID-19. Sequencing was performed with immunoSEQ multiplex PCR; in TCRdb, only in-frame clones are kept and a portion is missing. The sample carries 300,000 to 400,000 clones, almost 85% recorded once. The sequencing input was peripheral blood. The receptors were sampled from a human donor in a cohort sampled during active COVID-19. The CDR3 runs from the conserved cysteine through the conserved F or W. Each record gives: J gene, clone size, V gene, D gene, CDR3 DNA, CDR3 protein. The D gene is left open where the match is weak. Expanded clones get a size class; other rows say once, few or many, or leave the size out.

>TRBJ2-2|few|TRBV7-9|NA
TGTGCCAGCAGCCCACGGCGGACCGGGGAGCTGTTTTTT
CASSPRRTGELFF
>TRBJ1-1|NA|TRBV5-1|NA
TGCGCCAGCAGCTTGAGAGGATTGAACACTGAAGCTTTCTTT
CASSLRGLNTEAFF
>TRBJ2-7|NA|TRBV19|NA
TGTGCCAGTAGTCTCCTACCGGGACTCTCCGAGCAGTACTTC
CASSLLPGLSEQYF
>TRBJ2-5|NA|TRBV4-1|NA
TGCGCCAGCAGCCAAGGAAGCGGGTCCCAAGAGACCCAGTACTTC
CASSQGSGSQETQYF
>TRBJ2-3|NA|TRBV24-1|TRBD2
TGTGCCACCAGTGCGCTAGCGGCTAGCACAGATACGCAGTATTTT
CATSALAASTDTQYF
>TRBJ1-6|NA|TRBV30|NA
TGTGCCTGGAGTGTACTTTCCAATTCACCCCTCCACTTT
CAWSVLSNSPLHF
>TRBJ2-1|NA|TRBV9|TRBD1
TGTGCCAGCAGCGTAGTTCCAGGGGGAAATGAGCAGTTCTTC
CASSVVPGGNEQFF
>TRBJ2-4|NA|TRBV5-6|NA
TGTGCCAGCAGCTTGGGTGGAGCGAACATTCAGTACTTC
CASSLGGANIQYF
>TRBJ2-7|NA|TRBV29-1|TRBD1
TGCAGCGGTCGAGGACAGGGCTACGAGCAGTACTTC
CSGRGQGYEQYF
>TRBJ2-1|NA|TRBV29-1|TRBD1
TGCAGCGTTGAAGGGGGGACAGGGGGACTGGATGAGCAGTTCTTC
CSVEGGTGGLDEQFF
>TRBJ1-2|once|TRBV27|NA
TGTGCCAGCAGTTTATCTGGCGGACGGGGCTATGGCTACACCTTC
CASSLSGGRGYGYTF
>TRBJ2-2|NA|TRBV4-2|NA
TGTGCCAGCAGCCAAGATTCTCCTCGCCACTCCGCGAACACCGGGGAGCTGTTTTTT
CASSQDSPRHSANTGELFF
>TRBJ2-7|NA|TRBV24-1|TRBD2
TGTGCCACCAGTGATGCTAGCGGGGGGTTCCGTCGGCAGTACTTC
CATSDASGGFRRQYF
>TRBJ2-1|NA|TRBV2|NA
TGTGCCAGCAGCCCCGGAGCAGGGAGGACTCATTACAGTGAGCAGTTCTTC
CASSPGAGRTHYSEQFF
>TRBJ2-2|NA|TRBV10-1|TRBD1
TGCGCCAGCAGCGATAAGCTACCGACAGGGAGTCGCACCGGGGAGCTGTTTTTT
CASSDKLPTGSRTGELFF
>TRBJ2-3|NA|TRBV24-1|TRBD1
TGTGCCACCAGACCGGGACAGCTAGACGATACGCAGTATTTT
CATRPGQLDDTQYF
>TRBJ2-3|NA|TRBV11-1|TRBD1
TGTGCCAGCAGCATAGACAGGGGCAGCACAGATACGCAGTATTTT
CASSIDRGSTDTQYF